Detailed here is one T cell receptor (beta chain). Profiled with immunoSEQ multiplex PCR; TCRdb holds only in-frame clones, not every one. The table lists about 2 million clones, roughly 95% of them singletons. The sample belongs to a study of shared clonotypes between healthy human individuals. The CDR3 length is 17 residues. Trimming left V 1 base short and J 2 bases short, with 15 bases between. Germline V gives CDR1 MDHEN, CDR2 SYDVKM. Source material: naive CD4+ T cells sorted from blood. The sample's subset: CD45RA+ positively selected. This chain uses TRBV28 with TRBJ1-5, with D tentatively TRBD1 (6 bases). The receptor's source is a man aged 18 to 30 in good health. This chain's CDR3 is CASSLYAGQLGNQPQHF. In DNA, the CDR3 is TGTGCCAGCAGTTTATACGCGGGACAACTGGGCAATCAGCCCCAGCATTTT.